This TCR beta chain was captured by sequencing in a study of OX40 agonist ivuxolimab in advanced cancers. Background on the study: The dose-escalation cohort had hepatocellular carcinoma, melanoma, renal cell or head and neck cancer. There were three patients with partial responses, one having hepatocellular carcinoma and two cutaneous melanoma. Study conclusions and caveats: On average, a greater number of expanded clones characterised CD8+ T cells relative to CD4+.

Some clones are missing from TCRdb's copy, which holds only in-frame ones; the method was immunoSEQ multiplex PCR. This table has about 100,000 clones, 89% appearing once. Per germline, CDR1 SGHRS and CDR2 YFSETQ. The CDR3 covers 14 residues. Trimming cost V 4 bases and J 5 bases, with 16 bases left between them. Patients were ruled out by autoimmune disease history or systemic immunosuppression. Comments on this clone: Its antigen is not known.

The receptor's source is an adult with an advanced solid tumor such as melanoma, head and neck, liver or kidney cancer. The gene calls are TRBV5-1 and TRBJ2-7, with D uncertain. The sample was CD4+ or CD8+ T cells sorted from blood, taken in a trial of the OX40 agonist ivuxolimab. The CDR3 DNA is TGCGCCAGCAGCATAGGGTGGTCGATCCACGAGCAGTACTTC. Residues: CASSIGWSIHEQYF.